This note documents a single T cell receptor beta chain sequence. Its antigen target is currently unknown. No base-level quality is on record; no much larger clone is a single base apart. The entry originates in a study of blood T cell repertoires in COVID-19 (dated by TCRdb to 2019 to 2021). As for the study more broadly: The collaborator samples originated in the United States, Italy and Spain and spanned the acute and convalescent phases of COVID-19. A de-identified subject ID, COVID-19 status, age in years and sex were almost always included in the sample metadata. The samples were drawn from two sources: the first 160 participants of the ongoing ImmuneRACE study, and 1,254 subjects contributed by 6 global collaborators. Where available, HLA class I and class II types were taken from metadata supplied by the sample provider and were not determined by assay-based typing. The material from the prospective study consisted of cDNA or gDNA derived from T cells, B-cell-depleted T cells, or PBMCs. The repertoires were made available in a free public database intended to serve as a resource for research on the immune response to SARS-CoV-2. Subjects who had been exposed to COVID-19, were actively infected with it, or had recovered from it provided the deeply sampled blood TCRbeta repertoires that made up the dataset.

What the research found in general, with its limitations: The amount of clinical and demographic metadata varied by source and participant and was provided uncurated.

Participants in the prospective study were enrolled through a virtual design, were aged roughly 18 to 100 years, and lived in approximately 25 United States geographic areas. Cohort assignment in the prospective study relied on participant-reported clinical history from a screening survey and a study questionnaire. Exposed participants had been in contact, within 2 weeks of entering the study, with a person who had a PCR-confirmed or clinician-diagnosed case of COVID-19. Each participant in the prospective study had whole blood, serum and a nasopharyngeal or oropharyngeal swab collected by mobile phlebotomists. Additional blood draws and questionnaires over an approximately 2-month period could optionally be provided by prospective study participants. Before DNA extraction, prospective study blood samples were shipped either frozen or at room temperature. The immunoSEQ Assay, a bias-controlled multiplex PCR, was used to amplify TCRbeta CDR3 regions from genomic DNA. Under the source paper's analysis protocol: Within the assay, amplification of reference gene primers was used to estimate how many nucleated cells each sample contained. Sequence reads were collapsed and filtered to measure the absolute abundance of every unique TCRbeta CDR3 rearrangement. For each sample, productive Simpson clonality was calculated as the square root of Simpson's diversity index across productive rearrangements. Entries here come from immuneACCESS through TCRdb and include only in-frame sequences with V and J called. Some clones fail to appear in such tables; in the studies checked, an unresolved V gene covers under half of the shortfall, and the cause of the remainder is unknown. The DNA was the basis for D and trimming; V, J and clone size are from that table. The sample table contains fewer than 150,000 clones; only one count was recorded for 70% to 85% of them. The ten largest clones represent roughly 1.7% of the sample.

The junction carries 3 bases between V and J, which are trimmed by 3 bases and 3 bases respectively. The CDR3, from cysteine to phenylalanine, totals 12 residues. Just the 36-base CDR3 DNA is kept, in frame starting at base 1. The clonotype was recovered from a woman aged 18-30 years who had been exposed to COVID-19. Sequencing was done on a sample of PBMCs or T cells enriched from blood (not recorded which). The chain links TRBV12-3 or TRBV12-4 with TRBJ1-5, with the D gene call left open. DNA sequence: TGTGCCAGCAGTTTTAACAATCAGCCCCAGCATTTT. Its coded protein is CASSFNNQPQHF.